This T cell receptor beta chain was identified in a study of early T cells in non-severe SARS-CoV-2 infection. Study information: Sequencing used unsorted whole-blood bulk RNA, so chains lack pairing.

Tagging with unique molecular identifiers was applied to individual cDNA molecules. Each CDR3 protein gets one entry after TCRdb re-called the 5' RACE reads with MiXCR. There are roughly 35,000 distinct CDR3 sequences in the sample; less than 8.5% occur only once, and under 5% lies in the top ten. Points on this clonotype: The antigen is unknown.

Germline CDR1 reads MNHEY; CDR2 reads SVGAGI. The CDR3 extends over 14 amino acids. The V gene end was trimmed by 4 bases and the J gene end by 6 bases; junction bases not matched to a gene: 7. Findings of the study overall: Database matching using VDJdb favored anti-spike CD8 responses, with private and CD4 specificities left missing.

This clonotype was sampled from an adult who was a healthcare worker with PCR-confirmed SARS-CoV-2 infection or an uninfected control (not recorded which). Sequenced material: whole blood. The chain has TRBV6-5 and TRBJ1-2, with 8 positions matching TRBD1. The CDR3 DNA sequence: TGTGCCAGCAGTTCCCAGGGGGCGAAGGATGGCTACACCTTC. Its translation: CASSSQGAKDGYTF.